In its sample, the clone carrying this TCR beta chain was seen many times. The antigen is undetermined. This entry belongs to a study of T cells after yellow fever vaccination. Across the study: SMART-Seq v4 Ultra Low Input prepared libraries from low-cell fractions. Notes on the study in general: Peaking on day 5 versus 15, the secondary response was faster but weaker. Most primary-vaccination clones reappeared after the booster (about 95% CD4, 88% CD8).

TCR cDNA, made by 5'RACE template switching, carried an added universal primer site and UMIs. Each CDR3 protein gets one entry after TCRdb re-called the 5' RACE reads with MiXCR. This sample carries about 360,000 distinct CDR3 sequences, 6.2% of them seen once, and the ten largest clones take approximately 15%. This clonotype was sampled from a man aged 30-40 years who received the YFV17D yellow fever vaccine. This sample comprised PBMCs, obtained 5 days after the yellow fever booster vaccination.

The CDR3 DNA is TGTGCCAGCAGATCGACAGGGGCGGGGGAGACCCAGTACTTC. Translating it yields CASRSTGAGETQYF. The chain uses TRBV12-3 or TRBV12-4 and TRBJ2-5, with TRBD1 matching over 8 bases. V shed 6 bases, J shed 5 bases, and the junction held 8 bases outside the gene matches. This CDR3 region has 14 residues.